This TCR beta chain was sequenced in a study of T cells in Graves' hyperthyroidism and ophthalmopathy. As for the study in general: Blood was drawn when the patient was first diagnosed and still untreated.

Using RNA transcripts as the source, TCR beta CDR3 regions were amplified. Initially, a first-round RT-PCR of the TCR CDR3 employed the HTBI primer set. One entry per CDR3 protein, called by TCRdb with MiXCR from the multiplex PCR reads. The sample lists around 610,000 distinct CDR3 sequences, roughly 14% seen once, with around 4.5% in the top ten. This clonotype was seen only a few times. This CDR3 spans 15 amino acids. Germline V lookup: CDR1 SNHLY, CDR2 FYNNEI. The V gene end was trimmed by 1 base and the J gene end by 8 bases; junction bases not matched to a gene: 6. This sequence joins TRBV2 and TRBJ2-1; TRBD2 aligns across 9 bases. What was sequenced was blood. The clonotype comes from a woman in her 40s with Graves' ophthalmopathy. CDR3: CASSEDSGSFYEQFF. The CDR3 DNA sequence: TGTGCCAGCAGTGAAGATAGCGGGAGTTTCTATGAGCAGTTCTTC.